This T cell receptor beta chain was sequenced in a study of blood T cell repertoires in COVID-19. Study at large: Spain, Italy and the United States supplied samples that represented acute and convalescent COVID-19. PBMCs, B-cell-depleted T cells, or T cells were the source of the cDNA or gDNA that made up the material.

The CDR3 runs 17 residues. V was trimmed by 0 bases and J by 0 bases, leaving 14 bases between them. Germline V gene lookup returns CDR1 SGDLS and CDR2 YYNGEE. In the authors' workflow: For nucleated cells, counts were estimated from reference gene primer amplification. Clones were sequenced by immunoSEQ multiplex PCR, and TCRdb holds only the in-frame ones, with some missing. Clone size and the V and J calls come from that table; the DNA yielded D and trimming. The table records a few hundred thousand clones, approximately 91% of them present only once. During active infection, Seattle patients enrolled and were then monitored through disease. Only a few counts were recorded for this clone.

This receptor was identified in a young woman with COVID-19, enrolled during active disease. The chain recombines TRBV9 with TRBJ2-3, with a tentative D call TRBD2 (6 bases). Sequencing was done on a sample of peripheral blood. The DNA for the CDR3 is TGTGCCAGCAGCGTAGGTCCGGCGGGACTGAGCACAGATACGCAGTATTTT. This translates into CASSVGPAGLSTDTQYF.